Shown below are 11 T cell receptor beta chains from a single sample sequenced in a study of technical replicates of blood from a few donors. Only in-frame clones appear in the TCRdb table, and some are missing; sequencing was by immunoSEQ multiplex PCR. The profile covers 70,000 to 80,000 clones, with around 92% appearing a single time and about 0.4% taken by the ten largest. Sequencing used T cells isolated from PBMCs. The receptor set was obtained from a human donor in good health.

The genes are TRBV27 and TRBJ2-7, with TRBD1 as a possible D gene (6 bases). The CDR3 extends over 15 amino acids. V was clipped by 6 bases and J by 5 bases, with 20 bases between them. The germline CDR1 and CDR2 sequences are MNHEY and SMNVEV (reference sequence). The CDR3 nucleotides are TGTGCCAGCAGCCTAAGGGGCAGGGGTGTCCACGAGCAGTACTTC. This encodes CASSLRGRGVHEQYF.

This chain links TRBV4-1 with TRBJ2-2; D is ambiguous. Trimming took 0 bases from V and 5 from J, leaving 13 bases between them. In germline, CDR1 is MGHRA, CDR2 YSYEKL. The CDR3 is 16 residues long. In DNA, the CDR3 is TGCGCCAGCAGCCAAGATAGGAGTACGTGGACCGGGGAGCTGTTTTTT. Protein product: CASSQDRSTWTGELFF.

The CDR3 DNA reads as TGTGCCACCACCGTAGCGGGTAGCTACAATGAGCAGTTCTTC. This codes for CATTVAGSYNEQFF. This chain uses TRBV10-3 with TRBJ2-1; 7 bases are shared with TRBD2. Germline-derived CDR1 and CDR2 are ENHRY and SYGVKD. The V and J ends lost 10 bases and 3 bases, in that order; junction bases with no gene match: 9. This CDR3 comprises 14 residues.

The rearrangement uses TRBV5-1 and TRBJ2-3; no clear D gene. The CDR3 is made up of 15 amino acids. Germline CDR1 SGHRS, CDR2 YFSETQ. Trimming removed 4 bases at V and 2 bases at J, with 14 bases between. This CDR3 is CASSRSLDSTDTQYF. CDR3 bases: TGCGCCAGCAGCCGATCCCTAGATTCCACAGATACGCAGTATTTT.

CDR3 region: CASKGTGKGTGELFF. The DNA for the CDR3 is TGTGCCAGCAAAGGGACAGGGAAGGGCACCGGGGAGCTGTTTTTT. The rearrangement uses TRBV9 and TRBJ2-2, with 9 bases that match TRBD1. The junction had 7 bases not matched to a gene; V was cut back by 6 bases and J by 4 bases. Germline assignment: CDR1 SGDLS and CDR2 YYNGEE. The CDR3 is 15 residues long.

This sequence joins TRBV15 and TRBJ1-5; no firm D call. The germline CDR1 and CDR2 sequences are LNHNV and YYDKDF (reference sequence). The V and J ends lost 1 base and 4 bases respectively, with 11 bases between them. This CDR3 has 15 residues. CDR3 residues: CATSRGSPGNQPQHF. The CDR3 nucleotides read TGTGCCACCAGCAGAGGCTCCCCGGGGAATCAGCCCCAGCATTTT. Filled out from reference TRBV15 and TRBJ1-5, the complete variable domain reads DAMVIQNPRYQVTQFGKPVTLSCSQTLNHNVMYWYQQKSSQAPKLLFHYYDKDFNNEADTPDNFQSRRPNTSFCFLDIRSPGLGDTAMYLCATSRGSPGNQPQHFGDGTRLSIL.

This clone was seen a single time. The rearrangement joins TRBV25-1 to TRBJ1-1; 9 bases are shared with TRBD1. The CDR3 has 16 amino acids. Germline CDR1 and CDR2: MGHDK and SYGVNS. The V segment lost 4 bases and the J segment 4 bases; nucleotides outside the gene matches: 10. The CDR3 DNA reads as TGTGCCAGCAGTGCGTCCCCGGGACAGGGAAGCACTGAAGCTTTCTTT. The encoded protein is CASSASPGQGSTEAFF.

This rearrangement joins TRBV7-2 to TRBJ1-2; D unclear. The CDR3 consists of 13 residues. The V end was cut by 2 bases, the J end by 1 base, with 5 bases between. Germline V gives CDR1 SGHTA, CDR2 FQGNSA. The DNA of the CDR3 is TGTGCCAGCAGCTTAAACAGTAACTATGGCTACACCTTC. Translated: CASSLNSNYGYTF.

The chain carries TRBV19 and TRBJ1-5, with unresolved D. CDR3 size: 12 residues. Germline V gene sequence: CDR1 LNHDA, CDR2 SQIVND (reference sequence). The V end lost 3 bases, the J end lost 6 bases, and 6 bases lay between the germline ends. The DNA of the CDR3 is TGTGCCAGTAGTATCGCGGGTCAGCCCCAGCATTTT. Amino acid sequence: CASSIAGQPQHF. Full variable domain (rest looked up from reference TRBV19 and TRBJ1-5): DGGITQSPKYLFRKEGQNVTLSCEQNLNHDAMYWYRQDPGQGLRLIYYSQIVNDFQKGDIAEGYSVSREKKESFPLTVTSAQKNPTAFYLCASSIAGQPQHFGDGTRLSIL.

CDR3 nucleotides: TGTGCCAGCAGTTTATTCGGGGGGAGCTCCTACGAGCAGTACTTC. It yields the protein CASSLFGGSSYEQYF. The chain uses TRBV27 and TRBJ2-7; 7 nucleotides match TRBD2. The CDR3 is 15 amino acids. Germline values: CDR1 MNHEY, CDR2 SMNVEV (reference sequence). V was clipped by 1 base and J by 0 bases; unmatched bases: 3.

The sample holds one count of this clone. CDR3 nucleotide sequence: TGTGCCAGCAGTGGACAGGCTACGCAGTATTTT. Protein product: CASSGQATQYF. The chain uses TRBV6-1 and TRBJ2-3; D is perhaps TRBD1 (6 bases). The V end was cut by 4 bases, the J end by 8 bases, with 7 bases between. Germline CDR1 is MNHNS and CDR2 is SASEGT. The CDR3 is made up of 11 amino acids.